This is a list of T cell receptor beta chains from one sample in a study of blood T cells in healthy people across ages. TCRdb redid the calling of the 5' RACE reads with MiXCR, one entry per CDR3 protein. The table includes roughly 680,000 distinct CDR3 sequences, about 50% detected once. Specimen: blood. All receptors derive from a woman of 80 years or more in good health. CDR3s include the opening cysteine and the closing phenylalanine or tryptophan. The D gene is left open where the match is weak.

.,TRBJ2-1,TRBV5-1,CASSALSSLYDEQFF
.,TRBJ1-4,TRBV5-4,CASSRSGRANEKLFF
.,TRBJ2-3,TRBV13,CASSLRQGLHTDTQYF
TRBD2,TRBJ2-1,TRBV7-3,CASSLTRRGANNEQFF
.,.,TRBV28,CASSFLTSEQYF
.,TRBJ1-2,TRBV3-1,CASSHARQYDGYTF
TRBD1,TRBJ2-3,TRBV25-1,CASGGQGIDTQYF
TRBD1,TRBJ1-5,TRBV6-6,CASSHRGPVQPQHF
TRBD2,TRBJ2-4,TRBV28,CASRQRTSGTLAKNIQYF
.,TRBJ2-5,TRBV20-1,CSATRGRTLYGGEQYF
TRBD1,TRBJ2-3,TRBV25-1,CASTLPWDSSSTDTQYF
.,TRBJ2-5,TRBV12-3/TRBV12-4,CASSLDWQGSIETQYF
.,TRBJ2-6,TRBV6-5,CASSYYPGLAQSSGANVLTF
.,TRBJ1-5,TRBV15,CATSFEGQPQHF
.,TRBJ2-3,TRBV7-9,CASRGSGTDTQYF
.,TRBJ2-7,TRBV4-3,CASSQERVRYEQYF